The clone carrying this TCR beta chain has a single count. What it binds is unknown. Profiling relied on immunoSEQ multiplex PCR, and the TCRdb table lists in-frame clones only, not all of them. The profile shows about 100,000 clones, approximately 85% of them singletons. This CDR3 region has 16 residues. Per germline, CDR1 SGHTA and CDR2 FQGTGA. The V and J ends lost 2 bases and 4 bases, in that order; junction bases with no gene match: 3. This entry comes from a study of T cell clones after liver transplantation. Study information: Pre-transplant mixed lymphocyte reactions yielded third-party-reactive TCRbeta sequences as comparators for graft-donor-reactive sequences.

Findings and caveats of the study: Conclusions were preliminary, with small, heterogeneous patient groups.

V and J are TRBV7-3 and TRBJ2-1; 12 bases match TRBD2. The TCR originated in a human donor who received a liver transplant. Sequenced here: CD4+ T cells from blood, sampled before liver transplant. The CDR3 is CASSLLAGGLYNEQFF. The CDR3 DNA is TGTGCCAGCAGCTTACTAGCGGGAGGGCTTTACAATGAGCAGTTCTTC.